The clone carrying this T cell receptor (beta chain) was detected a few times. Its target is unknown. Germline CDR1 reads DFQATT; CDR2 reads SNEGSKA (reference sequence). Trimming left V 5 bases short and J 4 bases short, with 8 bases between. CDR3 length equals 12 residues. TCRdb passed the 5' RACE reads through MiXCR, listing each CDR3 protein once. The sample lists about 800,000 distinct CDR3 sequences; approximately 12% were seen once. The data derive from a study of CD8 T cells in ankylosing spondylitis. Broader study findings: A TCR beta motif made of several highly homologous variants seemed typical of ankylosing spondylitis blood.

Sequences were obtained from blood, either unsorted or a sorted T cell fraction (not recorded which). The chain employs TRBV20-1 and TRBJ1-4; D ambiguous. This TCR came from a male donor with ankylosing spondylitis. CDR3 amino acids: CSASGFNEKLFF. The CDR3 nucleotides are TGCAGTGCTTCGGGGTTTAATGAAAAACTGTTTTTT.